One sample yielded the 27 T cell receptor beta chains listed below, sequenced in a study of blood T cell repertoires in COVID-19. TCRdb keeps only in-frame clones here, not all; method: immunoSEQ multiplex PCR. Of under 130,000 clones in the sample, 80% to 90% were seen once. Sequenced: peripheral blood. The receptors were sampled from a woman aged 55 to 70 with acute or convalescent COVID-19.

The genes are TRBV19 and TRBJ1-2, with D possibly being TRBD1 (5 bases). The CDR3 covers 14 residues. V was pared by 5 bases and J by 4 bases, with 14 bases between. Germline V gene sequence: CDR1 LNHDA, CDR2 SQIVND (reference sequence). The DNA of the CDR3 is TGTGCCAGTAGTTTGTCCCAGGGCATCTATGGCTACACCTTC. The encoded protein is CASSLSQGIYGYTF.

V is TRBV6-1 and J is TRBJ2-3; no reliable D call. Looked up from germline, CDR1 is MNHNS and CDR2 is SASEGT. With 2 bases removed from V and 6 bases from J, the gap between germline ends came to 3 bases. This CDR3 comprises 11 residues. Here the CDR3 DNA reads TGTGCCAGCAGTGAACGGGATACGCAGTATTTT. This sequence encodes CASSERDTQYF.

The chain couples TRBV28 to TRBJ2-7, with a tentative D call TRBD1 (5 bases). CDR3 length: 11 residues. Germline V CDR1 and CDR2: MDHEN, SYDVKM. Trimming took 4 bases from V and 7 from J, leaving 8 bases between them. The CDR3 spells CASSSRQEQYV. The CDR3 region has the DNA TGTGCCAGCAGTTCCCGACAGGAGCAGTACGTC.

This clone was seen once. The CDR3 reads CATSRDSNTGELFF. For the CDR3, the DNA is TGTGCCACCAGCAGAGATAGCAACACCGGGGAGCTGTTTTTT. The chain has TRBV15 and TRBJ2-2; D is unresolved. The CDR3 spans 14 residues. V shed 0 bases and J shed 2 bases, with 4 bases lying between them. Germline CDR1 reads LNHNV; CDR2 reads YYDKDF (reference sequence).

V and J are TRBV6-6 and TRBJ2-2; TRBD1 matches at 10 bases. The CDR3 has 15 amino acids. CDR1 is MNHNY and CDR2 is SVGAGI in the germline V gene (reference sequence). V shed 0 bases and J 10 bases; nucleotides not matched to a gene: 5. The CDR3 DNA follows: TGTGCCAGCAGTTACTCGGGACAGGGGAATGAGGAGCTGTTTTTT. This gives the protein CASSYSGQGNEELFF.

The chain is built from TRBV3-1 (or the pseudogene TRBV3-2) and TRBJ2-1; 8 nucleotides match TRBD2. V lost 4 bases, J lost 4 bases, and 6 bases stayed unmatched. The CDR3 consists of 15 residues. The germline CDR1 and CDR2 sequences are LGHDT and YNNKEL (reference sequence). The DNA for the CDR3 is TGTGCCAGCAGCCTGACTAGCGCGGCTTACAATGAGCAGTTCTTC. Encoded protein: CASSLTSAAYNEQFF.

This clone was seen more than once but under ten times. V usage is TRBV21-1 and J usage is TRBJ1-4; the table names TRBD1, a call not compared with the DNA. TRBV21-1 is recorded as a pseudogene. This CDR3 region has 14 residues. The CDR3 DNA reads TGTGCCAGCAGTTGGGACAGGGAAAATGAAAAACTGTTTTTT. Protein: CASSWDRENEKLFF.

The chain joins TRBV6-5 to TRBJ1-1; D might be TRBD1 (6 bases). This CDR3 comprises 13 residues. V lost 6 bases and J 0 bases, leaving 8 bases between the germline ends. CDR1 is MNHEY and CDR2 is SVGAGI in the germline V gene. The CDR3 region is CASRRTVNTEAFF. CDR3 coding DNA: TGTGCCAGCAGAAGGACAGTGAACACTGAAGCTTTCTTT.

CDR3 nucleotide sequence: TGTGCCAGCAGCGTAGGAGGACAGAACTATGGCTACACCTTC. Translating gives CASSVGGQNYGYTF. V is TRBV9 and J is TRBJ1-2; D is possibly TRBD1 (6 bases). The CDR3 length is 14 residues. With 0 bases removed from V and 2 bases from J, the gap between germline ends came to 8 bases. Germline values: CDR1 SGDLS, CDR2 YYNGEE. Complete variable domain (other parts from reference TRBV9 and TRBJ1-2): DSGVTQTPKHLITATGQRVTLRCSPRSGDLSVYWYQQSLDQGLQFLIQYYNGEERAKGNILERFSAQQFPDLHSELNLSSLELGDSALYFCASSVGGQNYGYTFGSGTRLTVV.

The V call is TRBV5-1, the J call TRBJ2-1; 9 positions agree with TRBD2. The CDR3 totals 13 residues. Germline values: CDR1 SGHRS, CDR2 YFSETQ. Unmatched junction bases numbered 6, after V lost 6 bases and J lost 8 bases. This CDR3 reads CASNLAGGDEQFF. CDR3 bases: TGCGCCAGCAATCTGGCGGGAGGGGATGAGCAGTTCTTC.

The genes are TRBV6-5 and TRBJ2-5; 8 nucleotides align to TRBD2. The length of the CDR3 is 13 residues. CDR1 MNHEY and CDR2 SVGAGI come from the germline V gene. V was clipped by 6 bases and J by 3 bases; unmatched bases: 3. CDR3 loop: CASRPAGEETQYF. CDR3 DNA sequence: TGTGCCAGCAGGCCAGCGGGAGAAGAGACCCAGTACTTC.

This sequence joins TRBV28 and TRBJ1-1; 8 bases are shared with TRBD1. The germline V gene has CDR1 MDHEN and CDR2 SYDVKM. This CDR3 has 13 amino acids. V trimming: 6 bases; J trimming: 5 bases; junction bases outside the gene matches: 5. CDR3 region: CASSHRDRTEAFF. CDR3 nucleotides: TGTGCCAGCAGCCACCGGGACAGGACTGAAGCTTTCTTT.

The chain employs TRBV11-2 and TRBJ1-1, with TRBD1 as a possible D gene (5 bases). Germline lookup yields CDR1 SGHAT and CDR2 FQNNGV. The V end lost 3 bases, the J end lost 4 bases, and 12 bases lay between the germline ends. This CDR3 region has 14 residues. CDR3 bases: TGTGCCAGCAGCTTCGGGGACGGGGGCACTGAAGCTTTCTTT. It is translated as CASSFGDGGTEAFF.

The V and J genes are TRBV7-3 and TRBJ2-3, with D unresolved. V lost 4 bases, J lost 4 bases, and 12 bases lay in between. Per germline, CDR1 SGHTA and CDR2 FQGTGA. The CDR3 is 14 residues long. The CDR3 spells CASSSQASPDTQYF. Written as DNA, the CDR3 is TGTGCCAGCAGCTCCCAGGCGTCGCCAGATACGCAGTATTTT.

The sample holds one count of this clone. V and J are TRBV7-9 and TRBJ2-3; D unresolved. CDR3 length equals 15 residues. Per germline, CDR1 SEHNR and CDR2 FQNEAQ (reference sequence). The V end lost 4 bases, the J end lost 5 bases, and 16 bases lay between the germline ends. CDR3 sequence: CASSSHHSSQDTQYF. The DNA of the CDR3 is TGTGCCAGCAGCTCCCACCACTCTAGTCAAGATACGCAGTATTTT. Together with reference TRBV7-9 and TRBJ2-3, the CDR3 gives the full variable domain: DTGVSQNPRHKITKRGQNVTFRCDPISEHNRLYWYRQTLGQGPEFLTYFQNEAQLEKSRLLSDRFSAERPKGSFSTLEIQRTEQGDSAMYLCASSSHHSSQDTQYFGPGTRLTVL.

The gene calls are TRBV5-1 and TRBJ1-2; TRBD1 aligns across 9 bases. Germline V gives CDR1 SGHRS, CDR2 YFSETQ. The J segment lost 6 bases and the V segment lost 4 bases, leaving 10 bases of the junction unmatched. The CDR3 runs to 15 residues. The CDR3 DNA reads TGCGCCAGCAGCGAGAACAGGGGGCTGAAGGATGGCTACACCTTC. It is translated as CASSENRGLKDGYTF. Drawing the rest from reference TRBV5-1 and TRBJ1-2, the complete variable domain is KAGVTQTPRYLIKTRGQQVTLSCSPISGHRSVSWYQQTPGQGLQFLFEYFSETQRNKGNFPGRFSGRQFSNSRSEMNVSTLELGDSALYLCASSENRGLKDGYTFGSGTRLTVV.

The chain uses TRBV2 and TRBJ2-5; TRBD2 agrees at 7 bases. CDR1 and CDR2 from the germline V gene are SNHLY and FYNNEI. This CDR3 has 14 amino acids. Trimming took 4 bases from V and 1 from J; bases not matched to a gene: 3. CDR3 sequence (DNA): TGTGCCAGCAGTGGGGGGGGGACCCAAGAGACCCAGTACTTC. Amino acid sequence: CASSGGGTQETQYF.

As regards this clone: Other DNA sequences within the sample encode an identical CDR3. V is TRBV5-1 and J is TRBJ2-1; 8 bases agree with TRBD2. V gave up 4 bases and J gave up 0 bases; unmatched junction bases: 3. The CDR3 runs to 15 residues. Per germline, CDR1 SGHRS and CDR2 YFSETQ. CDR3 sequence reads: CASSLSGASYNEQFF. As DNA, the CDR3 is TGCGCCAGCAGCCTTAGCGGGGCCTCCTACAATGAGCAGTTCTTC.

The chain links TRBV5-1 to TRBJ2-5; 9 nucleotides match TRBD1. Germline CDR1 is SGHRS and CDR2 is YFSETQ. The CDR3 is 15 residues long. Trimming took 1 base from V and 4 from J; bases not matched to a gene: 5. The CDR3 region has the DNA TGCGCCAGCAGCTTGATGCGACAGGGGGTAGAGACCCAGTACTTC. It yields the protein CASSLMRQGVETQYF.

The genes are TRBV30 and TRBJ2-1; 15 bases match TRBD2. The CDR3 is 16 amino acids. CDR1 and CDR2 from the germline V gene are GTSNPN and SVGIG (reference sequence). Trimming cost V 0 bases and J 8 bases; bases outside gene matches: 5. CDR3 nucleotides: TGTGCCTGGAGTGTAGGACTAGCGGGAGGGCCGGATGAGCAGTTCTTC. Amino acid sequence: CAWSVGLAGGPDEQFF.

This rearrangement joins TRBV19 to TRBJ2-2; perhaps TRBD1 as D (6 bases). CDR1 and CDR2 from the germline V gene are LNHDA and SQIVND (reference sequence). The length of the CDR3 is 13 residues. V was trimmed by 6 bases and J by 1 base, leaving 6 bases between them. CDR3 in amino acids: CASRTGNTGELFF. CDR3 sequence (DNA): TGTGCCAGTAGGACAGGGAACACCGGGGAGCTGTTTTTT.

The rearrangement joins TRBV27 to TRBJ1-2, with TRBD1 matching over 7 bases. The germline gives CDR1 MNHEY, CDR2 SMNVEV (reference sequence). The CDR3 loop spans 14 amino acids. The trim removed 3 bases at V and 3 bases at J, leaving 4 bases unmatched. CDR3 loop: CASSFRGQYYGYTF. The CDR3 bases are TGTGCCAGCAGTTTCAGGGGACAGTACTATGGCTACACCTTC.

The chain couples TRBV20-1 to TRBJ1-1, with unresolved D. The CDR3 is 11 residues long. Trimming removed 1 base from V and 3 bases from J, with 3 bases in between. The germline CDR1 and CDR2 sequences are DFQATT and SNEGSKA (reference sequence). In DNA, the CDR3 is TGCAGTGCTAGAGCCGACACTGAAGCTTTCTTT. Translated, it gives CSARADTEAFF.

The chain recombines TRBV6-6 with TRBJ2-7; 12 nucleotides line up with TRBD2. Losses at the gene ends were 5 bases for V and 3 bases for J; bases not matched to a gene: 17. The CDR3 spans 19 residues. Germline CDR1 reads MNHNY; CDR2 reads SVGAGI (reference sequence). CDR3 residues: CASSRPSGRVFPLLYEQYF. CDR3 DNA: TGTGCCAGCAGTCGCCCTAGCGGGAGGGTATTCCCCCTCCTCTACGAGCAGTACTTC.

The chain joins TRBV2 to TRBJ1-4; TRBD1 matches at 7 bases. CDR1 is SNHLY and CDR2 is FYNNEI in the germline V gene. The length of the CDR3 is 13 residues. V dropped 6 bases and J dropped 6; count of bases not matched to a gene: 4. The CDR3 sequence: CASRGGQDEKLFF. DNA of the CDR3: TGTGCCAGCAGGGGAGGACAGGATGAAAAACTGTTTTTT.

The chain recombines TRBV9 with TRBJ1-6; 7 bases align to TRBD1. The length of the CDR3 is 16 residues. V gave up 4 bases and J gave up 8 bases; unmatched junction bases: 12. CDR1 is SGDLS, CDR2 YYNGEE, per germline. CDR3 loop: CASSPRDRAPDSPLHF. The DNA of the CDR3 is TGTGCCAGCAGCCCCCGTGACAGGGCTCCTGATTCACCCCTCCACTTT.

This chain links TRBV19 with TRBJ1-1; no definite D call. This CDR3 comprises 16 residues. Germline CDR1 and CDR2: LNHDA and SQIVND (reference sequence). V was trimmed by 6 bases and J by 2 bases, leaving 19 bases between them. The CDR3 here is CASRTPGGGENTEAFF. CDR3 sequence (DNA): TGTGCCAGTAGGACTCCTGGTGGCGGAGAAAACACTGAAGCTTTCTTT.